The sequence of this T cell receptor (beta chain) was determined in a study of control samples from healthy donors and cancer patients. V shed 1 base and J 4 bases; nucleotides not matched to a gene: 5. The germline gives CDR1 SEHNR, CDR2 FQNEAQ (reference sequence). This CDR3 is built from 17 residues. Method: immunoSEQ multiplex PCR; TCRdb's copy keeps in-frame clones and lacks some. The sample contains around 90,000 clones, about 85% of which appear only once. Material: blood. This receptor was obtained from a woman aged 40 to 50 in good health. The chain couples TRBV7-9 to TRBJ2-2; 11 nucleotides agree with TRBD1. The CDR3 bases are TGTGCCAGCAGCTTAGTCCGGGACAGGGGGGCCACCGGGGAGCTGTTTTTT. It encodes CASSLVRDRGATGELFF.